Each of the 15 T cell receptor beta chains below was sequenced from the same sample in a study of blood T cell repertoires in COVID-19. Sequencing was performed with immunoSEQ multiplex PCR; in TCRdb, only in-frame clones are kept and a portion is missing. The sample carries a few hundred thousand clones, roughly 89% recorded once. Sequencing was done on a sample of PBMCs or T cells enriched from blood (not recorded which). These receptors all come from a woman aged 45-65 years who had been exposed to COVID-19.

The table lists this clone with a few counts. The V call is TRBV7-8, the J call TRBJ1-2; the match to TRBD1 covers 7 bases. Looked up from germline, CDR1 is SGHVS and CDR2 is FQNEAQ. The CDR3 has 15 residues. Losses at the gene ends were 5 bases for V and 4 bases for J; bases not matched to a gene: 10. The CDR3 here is CASSQQGTASYGYTF. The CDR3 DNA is TGTGCCAGCAGCCAGCAGGGGACAGCAAGCTATGGCTACACCTTC.

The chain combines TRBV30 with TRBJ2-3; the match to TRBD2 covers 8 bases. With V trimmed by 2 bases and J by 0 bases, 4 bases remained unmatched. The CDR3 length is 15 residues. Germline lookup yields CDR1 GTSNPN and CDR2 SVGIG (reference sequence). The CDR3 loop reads CAWSFSGASTDTQYF. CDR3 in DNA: TGTGCCTGGAGTTTTAGCGGGGCTAGCACAGATACGCAGTATTTT.

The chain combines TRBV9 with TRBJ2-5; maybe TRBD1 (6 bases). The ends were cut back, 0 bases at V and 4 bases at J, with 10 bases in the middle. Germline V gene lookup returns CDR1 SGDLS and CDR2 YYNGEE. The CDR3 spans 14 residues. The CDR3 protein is CASSVDGRGETQYF. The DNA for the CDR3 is TGTGCCAGCAGCGTAGATGGCAGGGGAGAGACCCAGTACTTC.

The CDR3 loop reads CASSRGDGTGTGNEYGYTF. For the CDR3, the DNA is TGTGCCAGCAGCCGGGGGGACGGTACCGGGACAGGGAACGAATATGGCTACACCTTC. The rearrangement uses TRBV4-2 and TRBJ1-2; 9 positions match TRBD1. Germline CDR1 and CDR2: LGHNA and YNFKEQ. The CDR3 has 19 residues. J lost 5 bases, V lost 4 bases, and 20 bases had no gene match.

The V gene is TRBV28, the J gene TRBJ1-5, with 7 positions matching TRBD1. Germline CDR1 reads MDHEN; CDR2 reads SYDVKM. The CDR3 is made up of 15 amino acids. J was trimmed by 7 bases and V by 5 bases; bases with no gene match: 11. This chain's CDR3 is CASSKPTGTGQPQHF. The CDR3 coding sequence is TGTGCCAGCAGTAAACCGACAGGGACGGGGCAGCCCCAGCATTTT.

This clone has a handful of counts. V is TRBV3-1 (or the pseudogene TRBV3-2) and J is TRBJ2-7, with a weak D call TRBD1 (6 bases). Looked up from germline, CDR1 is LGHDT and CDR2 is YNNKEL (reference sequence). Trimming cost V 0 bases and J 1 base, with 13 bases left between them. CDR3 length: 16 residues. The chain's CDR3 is CASSQEEDSTSYEQYF. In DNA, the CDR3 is TGTGCCAGCAGCCAAGAGGAGGACAGCACTTCCTACGAGCAGTACTTC.

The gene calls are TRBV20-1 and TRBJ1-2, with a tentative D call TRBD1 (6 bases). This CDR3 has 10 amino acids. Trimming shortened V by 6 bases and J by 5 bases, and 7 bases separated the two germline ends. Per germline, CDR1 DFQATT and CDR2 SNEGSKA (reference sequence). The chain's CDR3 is CSAGQYGYTF. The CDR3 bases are TGCAGTGCCGGACAGTATGGCTACACCTTC.

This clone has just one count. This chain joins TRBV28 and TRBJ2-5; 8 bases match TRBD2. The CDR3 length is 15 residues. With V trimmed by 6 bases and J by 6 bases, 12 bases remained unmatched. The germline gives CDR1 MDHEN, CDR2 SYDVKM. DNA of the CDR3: TGTGCCAGCAGAACCCAGGGCGGGGGGCAAAAGACCCAGTACTTC. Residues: CASRTQGGGQKTQYF.

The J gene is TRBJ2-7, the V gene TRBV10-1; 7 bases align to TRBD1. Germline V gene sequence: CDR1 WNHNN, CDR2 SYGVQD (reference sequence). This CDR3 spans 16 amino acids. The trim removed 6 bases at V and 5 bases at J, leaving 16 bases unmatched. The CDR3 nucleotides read TGCGCCAGCAGACACGTTGGGCAGGGGGTCTGCGACGAGCAGTACTTC. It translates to CASRHVGQGVCDEQYF.

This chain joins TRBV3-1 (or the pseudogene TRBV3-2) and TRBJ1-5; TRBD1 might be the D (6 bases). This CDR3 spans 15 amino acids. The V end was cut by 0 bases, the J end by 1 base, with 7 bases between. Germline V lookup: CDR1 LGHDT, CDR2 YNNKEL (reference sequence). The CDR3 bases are TGTGCCAGCAGCCAAGACAGGGGCAGCAATCAGCCCCAGCATTTT. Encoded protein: CASSQDRGSNQPQHF.

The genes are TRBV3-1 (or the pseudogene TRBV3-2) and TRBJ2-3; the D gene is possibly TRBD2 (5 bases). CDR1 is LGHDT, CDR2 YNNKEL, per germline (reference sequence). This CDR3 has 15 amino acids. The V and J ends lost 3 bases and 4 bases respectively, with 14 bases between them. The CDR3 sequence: CASSQYPSIPDTQYF. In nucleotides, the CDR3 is TGTGCCAGCAGCCAGTACCCTAGCATTCCAGATACGCAGTATTTT.

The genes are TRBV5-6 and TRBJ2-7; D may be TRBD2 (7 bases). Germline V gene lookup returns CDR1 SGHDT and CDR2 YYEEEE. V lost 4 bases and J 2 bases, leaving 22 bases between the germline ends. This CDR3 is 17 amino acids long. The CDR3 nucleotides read TGTGCCAGCAGCCTGGGGGGGCTCGGGGAAACAGCCTACGAGCAGTACTTC. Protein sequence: CASSLGGLGETAYEQYF.

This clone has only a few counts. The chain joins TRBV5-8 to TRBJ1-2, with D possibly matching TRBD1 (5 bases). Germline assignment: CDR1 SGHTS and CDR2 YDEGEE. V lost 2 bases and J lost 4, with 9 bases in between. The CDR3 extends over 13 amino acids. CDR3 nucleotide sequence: TGTGCCAGCAGCTTAACAACAGGCTATGGCTACACCTTC. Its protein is CASSLTTGYGYTF. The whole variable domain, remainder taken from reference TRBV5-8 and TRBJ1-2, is EAGVTQSPTHLIKTRGQQATLRCSPISGHTSVYWYQQALGLGLQFLLWYDEGEERNRGNFPPRFSGRQFPNYSSELNVNALELEDSALYLCASSLTTGYGYTFGSGTRLTVV.

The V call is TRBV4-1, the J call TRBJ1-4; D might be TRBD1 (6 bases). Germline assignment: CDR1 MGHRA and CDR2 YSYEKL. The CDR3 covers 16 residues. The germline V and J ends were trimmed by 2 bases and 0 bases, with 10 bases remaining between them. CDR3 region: CASSQPRQATNEKLFF. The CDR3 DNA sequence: TGCGCCAGCAGCCAACCAAGACAGGCAACTAATGAAAAACTGTTTTTT.

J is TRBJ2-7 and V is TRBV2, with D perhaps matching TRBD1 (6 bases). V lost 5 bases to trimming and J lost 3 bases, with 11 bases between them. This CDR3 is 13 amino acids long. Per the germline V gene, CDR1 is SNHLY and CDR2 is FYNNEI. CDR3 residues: CASSPDRYYEQYF. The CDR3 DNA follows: TGTGCCAGCAGTCCCGACAGGTACTACGAGCAGTACTTC.